The present T cell receptor (beta chain) was sequenced within a study of cytomegalovirus exposure and HLA in healthy donors. Study in general: Later analysis reported that the 110 or so validation repertoires shared the platform of the 500 to 850 first-cohort repertoires. Study results and limitations: Reports showed the classifier diagnosing cytomegalovirus status with high specificity and sensitivity. Confirmation was obtained in vitro that a few CMV-associated chains are specific for CMV antigens.

Germline trimming cut 0 bases from V and 8 bases from J; bases unmatched to any gene: 9. CDR3 size: 16 residues. CDR1 and CDR2 (germline): SGHNT, YYREEE (reference sequence). The table came from immunoSEQ multiplex PCR; TCRdb's copy has only in-frame clones and leaves some out. The repertoire holds about 190,000 clones, with approximately 84% as singletons. As concerns this clone: Its antigen is unidentified.

V is TRBV5-4 and J is TRBJ1-4; 8 positions match TRBD1. The source is a man younger than 35 in good health and CMV-seropositive. Input material: PBMCs. The CDR3 region is CASSLGSGQGGEKLFF. The CDR3 bases are TGTGCCAGCAGCTTGGGTTCTGGACAGGGAGGCGAAAAACTGTTTTTT. The full variable domain, completed using reference TRBV5-4 and TRBJ1-4, is ETGVTQSPTHLIKTRGQQVTLRCSSQSGHNTVSWYQQALGQGPQFIFQYYREEENGRGNFPPRFSGLQFPNYSSELNVNALELDDSALYLCASSLGSGQGGEKLFFGSGTQLSVL.